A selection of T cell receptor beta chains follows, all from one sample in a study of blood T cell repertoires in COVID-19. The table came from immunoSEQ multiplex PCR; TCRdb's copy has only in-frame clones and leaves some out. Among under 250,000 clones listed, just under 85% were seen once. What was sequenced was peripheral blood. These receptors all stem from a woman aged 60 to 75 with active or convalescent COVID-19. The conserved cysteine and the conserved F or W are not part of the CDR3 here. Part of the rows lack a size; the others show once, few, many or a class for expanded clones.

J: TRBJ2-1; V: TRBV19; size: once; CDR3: ASSLDRPSYNEQF
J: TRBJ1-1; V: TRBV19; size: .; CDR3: ASSLTGENTEAF
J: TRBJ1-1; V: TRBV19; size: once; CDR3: ASSMTAMNTEAF
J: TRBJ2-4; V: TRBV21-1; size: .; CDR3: ASSGDSTKQGRNIQY
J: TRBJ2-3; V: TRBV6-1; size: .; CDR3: ASSETLVRRGAVDTQY
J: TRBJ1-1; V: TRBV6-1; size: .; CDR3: ASSELRGAGTEAF
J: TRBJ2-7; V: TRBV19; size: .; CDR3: ASSQQGAYEQY
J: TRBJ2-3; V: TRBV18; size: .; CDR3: ASSPSLAADTQY
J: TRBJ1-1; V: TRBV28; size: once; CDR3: ASSLSPGQFEAF
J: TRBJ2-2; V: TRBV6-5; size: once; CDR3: ASSYLVGARTGELF
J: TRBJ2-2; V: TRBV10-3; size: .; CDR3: AISDPGQGGTGELF
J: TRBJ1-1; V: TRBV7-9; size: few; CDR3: ASSLAPDTNTEAF
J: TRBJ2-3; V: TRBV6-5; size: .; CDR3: ATLAGGPDTQY
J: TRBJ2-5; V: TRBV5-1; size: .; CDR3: ASSYGQLQETQY
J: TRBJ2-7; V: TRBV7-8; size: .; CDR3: ASSLGGQTYEQY
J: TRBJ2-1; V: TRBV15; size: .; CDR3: ATSRDGGLAAPQF
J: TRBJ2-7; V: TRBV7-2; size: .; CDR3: ASSSRRGSYEQY
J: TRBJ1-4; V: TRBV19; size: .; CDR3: ASSISEGSKEKLF
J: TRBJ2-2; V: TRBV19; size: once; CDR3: ASSISSNTGELF
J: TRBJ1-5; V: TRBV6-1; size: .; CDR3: ASSGTVRQSNQPQH
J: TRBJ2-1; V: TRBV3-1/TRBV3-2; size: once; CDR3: ASSQWLAGDYNEQF
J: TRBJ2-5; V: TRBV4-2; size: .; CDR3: ASSHERGGQETQY
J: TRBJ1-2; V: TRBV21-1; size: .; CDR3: ASSKARRSHGYT
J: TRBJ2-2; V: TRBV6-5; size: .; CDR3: ASTRTGRTGELF
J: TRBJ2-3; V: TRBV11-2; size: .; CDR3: ASSLDRQLRQFTDTQY
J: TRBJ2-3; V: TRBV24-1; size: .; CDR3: ATSDLQVRASGSPDTQY
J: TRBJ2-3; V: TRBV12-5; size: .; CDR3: ASAQTSGTETQY
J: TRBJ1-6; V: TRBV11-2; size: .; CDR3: ASSFSFSYNSPLH
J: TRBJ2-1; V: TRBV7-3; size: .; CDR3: ASSLSSDPYNEQF
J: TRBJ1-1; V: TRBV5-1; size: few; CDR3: ASSLVGAYRGSEAF
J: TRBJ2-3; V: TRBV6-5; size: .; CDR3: ASSWGTGGDTQY
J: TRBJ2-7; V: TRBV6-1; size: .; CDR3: ASSDTSGSSAYEQY
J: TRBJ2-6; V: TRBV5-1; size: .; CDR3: ASSAGVASSGANVLT
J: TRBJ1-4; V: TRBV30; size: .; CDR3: AWSSGGLNEKLF
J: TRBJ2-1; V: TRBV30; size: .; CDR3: AWSVSLGDNEQF
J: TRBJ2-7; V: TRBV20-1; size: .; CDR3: SASLDRGPYEQY
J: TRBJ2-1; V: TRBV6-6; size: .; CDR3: ASNPRDRADNEQF
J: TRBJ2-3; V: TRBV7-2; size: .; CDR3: ASSFHLSGAPDTQY
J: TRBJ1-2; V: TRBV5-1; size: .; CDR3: ASSLVAGGHGYT
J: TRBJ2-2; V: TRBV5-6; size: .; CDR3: ASSLEPGSGLGELF
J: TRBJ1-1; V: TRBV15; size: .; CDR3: ATSLTPQHGTEAF
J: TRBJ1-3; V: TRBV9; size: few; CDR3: ASSPRTGGIGSGNTIY
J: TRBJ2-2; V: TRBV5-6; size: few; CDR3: ASSLVGGTNTGELF
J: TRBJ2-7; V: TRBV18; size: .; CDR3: ASSPGRAPYEQY
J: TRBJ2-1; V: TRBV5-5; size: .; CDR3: ASSLTSGSHIEQF
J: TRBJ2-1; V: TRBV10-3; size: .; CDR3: AISEKREGLNEQF
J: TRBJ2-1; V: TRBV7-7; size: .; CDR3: ASSQDREPYNEQF
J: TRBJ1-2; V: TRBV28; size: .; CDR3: ASRSGNYGYT
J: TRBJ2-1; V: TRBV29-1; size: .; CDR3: SVRTTGLAGAQNNEQF
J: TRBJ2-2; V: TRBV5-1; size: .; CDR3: ASSSQVSTGELF
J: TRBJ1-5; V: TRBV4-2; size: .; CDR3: ASSQRVGGGNQPQH
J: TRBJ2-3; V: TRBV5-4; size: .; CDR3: ASSPGLAGEGPDTQY
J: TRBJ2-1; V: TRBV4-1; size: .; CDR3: ASSQDLLERENNEQF